The 24 T cell receptor beta chains reported below all come from one sample, sequenced in a study of cytomegalovirus exposure and HLA in healthy donors. Primers: 60 Vbeta forward and 13 Jbeta reverse. Assay used: immunoSEQ multiplex PCR; TCRdb lists only in-frame clones, some missing. Among about 140,000 clones listed, around 77% were seen once. Input material: PBMCs. Receptors originate from a man in his thirties or forties in good health and CMV-seronegative.

V and J are TRBV20-1 and TRBJ2-5, with D hard to call. CDR1 is DFQATT and CDR2 is SNEGSKA in the germline V gene (reference sequence). This CDR3 has 10 residues. The V end lost 5 bases, the J end lost 4 bases, and 5 bases lay between the germline ends. In DNA, the CDR3 is TGCAGTGCTGAGAGAGAGACCCAGTACTTC. Translating it yields CSAERETQYF.

CDR3 nucleotide sequence: TGCGCCAGCAGCCAGACGGGACAGCTGACCTACGAGCAGTACTTC. Its protein product is CASSQTGQLTYEQYF. The J gene is TRBJ2-7, the V gene TRBV4-1, with TRBD1 matching 7 bases. The CDR3 contains 15 residues. The ends lost 3 bases at V and 2 bases at J; junction bases unmatched: 7. Per the germline V gene, CDR1 is MGHRA and CDR2 is YSYEKL.

The rearrangement links TRBV2 to TRBJ2-3; 16 nucleotides align to TRBD2. The V gene's germline CDR1 is SNHLY and CDR2 FYNNEI. V gave up 6 bases and J gave up 4 bases; unmatched junction bases: 10. The CDR3 is made up of 18 amino acids. CDR3 sequence (DNA): TGTGCCAGCAGCGCTCCGGGACTAGCGGGAGGGGGCGCAGATACGCAGTATTTT. It translates to CASSAPGLAGGGADTQYF.

V is TRBV28 and J is TRBJ2-7, with D possibly TRBD1 on 6 matching bases. Germline values: CDR1 MDHEN, CDR2 SYDVKM. Trimming took off 5 bases at V and 0 bases at J, with 14 bases between the two ends. This CDR3 has 15 amino acids. The CDR3 DNA is TGTGCCAGCAGTGCTTGGGACATTAGCTCCTACGAGCAGTACTTC. This sequence encodes CASSAWDISSYEQYF.

This clone showed up just once. The chain combines TRBV11-2 with TRBJ2-1; 9 nucleotides match TRBD2. V shed 5 bases, J shed 6 bases, and the junction held 14 bases outside the gene matches. This CDR3 spans 17 amino acids. The germline gives CDR1 SGHAT, CDR2 FQNNGV. CDR3 region: CASSPRSTGLATNEQFF. CDR3 bases: TGTGCCAGCAGCCCAAGGAGCACGGGACTAGCAACCAATGAGCAGTTCTTC.

The gene calls are TRBV9 and TRBJ2-5; 13 bases line up with TRBD2. Germline CDR1 SGDLS, CDR2 YYNGEE. The J segment lost 4 bases and the V segment lost 4 bases, leaving 7 bases of the junction unmatched. The CDR3 extends over 16 amino acids. The CDR3 protein is CASSPPGLAGAETQYF. The CDR3, as DNA: TGTGCCAGCAGCCCTCCAGGACTAGCGGGAGCAGAGACCCAGTACTTC. The whole variable domain, remainder taken from reference TRBV9 and TRBJ2-5, is DSGVTQTPKHLITATGQRVTLRCSPRSGDLSVYWYQQSLDQGLQFLIQYYNGEERAKGNILERFSAQQFPDLHSELNLSSLELGDSALYFCASSPPGLAGAETQYFGPGTRLLVL.

The chain uses TRBV7-8 and TRBJ2-2, with TRBD2 matching over 14 bases. CDR3 size: 19 residues. Germline CDR1 is SGHVS and CDR2 is FQNEAQ. V was clipped by 1 base and J by 0 bases; unmatched bases: 4. The CDR3 is CASSLGGLAGDSNTGELFF. The CDR3 DNA follows: TGTGCCAGCAGCTTAGGGGGACTAGCGGGAGATTCGAACACCGGGGAGCTGTTTTTT. Filled out from reference TRBV7-8 and TRBJ2-2, the complete variable domain reads GAGVSQSPRYKVAKRGQDVALRCDPISGHVSLFWYQQALGQGPEFLTYFQNEAQLDKSGLPSDRFFAERPEGSVSTLKIQRTQQEDSAVYLCASSLGGLAGDSNTGELFFGEGSRLTVL.

This clone was seen a few times. The chain couples TRBV28 to TRBJ2-3, with TRBD2 as a possible D gene (6 bases). Germline values: CDR1 MDHEN, CDR2 SYDVKM. This CDR3 contains 18 residues. Trimming took 3 bases from V and 0 from J, leaving 19 bases between them. The CDR3 loop reads CASSLVGAEGTSTDTQYF. CDR3 in DNA: TGTGCCAGCAGTTTGGTAGGGGCTGAGGGGACTAGCACAGATACGCAGTATTTT.

This chain links TRBV5-5 with TRBJ2-2; a possible D gene is TRBD1 (5 bases). CDR3 length: 15 residues. V lost 1 base and J lost 4, with 11 bases in between. Germline V gene lookup returns CDR1 SGHKS and CDR2 YYEKEE (reference sequence). For the CDR3, the DNA is TGTGCCAGCAGCTTGAGGGGTGGGTCCACCGGGGAGCTGTTTTTT. Its protein is CASSLRGGSTGELFF.

This sequence joins TRBV27 and TRBJ2-5, with 8 positions matching TRBD2. The CDR3 consists of 16 residues. J was trimmed by 11 bases and V by 0 bases; bases with no gene match: 14. CDR1 and CDR2 from the germline V gene are MNHEY and SMNVEV (reference sequence). CDR3 sequence: CASSLSWLAGGGEQYF. The CDR3 DNA follows: TGTGCCAGCAGTTTATCGTGGCTAGCGGGCGGCGGGGAGCAGTACTTC.

CDR3 region: CASSFTGVTGELFF. The CDR3 nucleotides read TGTGCCAGCAGCTTTACAGGGGTAACCGGGGAGCTGTTTTTT. The chain links TRBV7-6 to TRBJ2-2; 7 bases match TRBD1. V gave up 3 bases and J gave up 5 bases; unmatched junction bases: 3. Per the germline V gene, CDR1 is SGHVS and CDR2 is FNYEAQ. CDR3 length: 14 residues.

The V call is TRBV6-5, the J call TRBJ1-3, with D possibly being TRBD1 (5 bases). Per the germline V gene, CDR1 is MNHEY and CDR2 is SVGAGI. There are 12 residues in the CDR3. Trimming pared 6 bases from V and 2 bases from J, leaving 5 bases between. The CDR3 DNA sequence: TGTGCCAGCAGGGACACTGGAAACACCATATATTTT. This translates into CASRDTGNTIYF.

The chain combines TRBV10-2 with TRBJ2-5; TRBD2 agrees at 8 bases. Germline values: CDR1 WSHSY, CDR2 SAAADI. This CDR3 region has 13 residues. Trimming cost V 10 bases and J 7 bases; bases outside gene matches: 11. Here the CDR3 DNA reads TGCGCCACCCTCGACGTCCGGGGGGGGACCCAGTACTTC. Translated, it gives CATLDVRGGTQYF.

The CDR3 bases are TGTGCCAGCAGCGGACCGGGACAGGGGGGCTACGAGCAGTACTTC. Its translation is CASSGPGQGGYEQYF. V and J are TRBV6-6 and TRBJ2-7; the match to TRBD1 covers 11 bases. The CDR3 is made up of 15 amino acids. The V gene end was trimmed by 6 bases and the J gene end by 3 bases; junction bases not matched to a gene: 7. Germline values: CDR1 MNHNY, CDR2 SVGAGI (reference sequence).

This clone was seen a handful of times. V gene TRBV6-5 combines with J gene TRBJ2-7; D is perhaps TRBD1 (6 bases). Germline V gene data show CDR1 as MNHEY and CDR2 as SVGAGI. This CDR3 contains 11 residues. V was trimmed by 6 bases and J by 7 bases, leaving 10 bases between them. CDR3 protein: CASSQGGEQYF. The CDR3 coding sequence is TGTGCCAGCAGCCAAGGGGGAGAGCAGTACTTC.

In the case of this clone: One junction end does not reproduce the germline sequence, and a read error may be involved. The chain combines TRBV7-7 with TRBJ2-2, with 7 bases aligning to TRBD2. The CDR3 loop spans 16 amino acids. CDR1 and CDR2 from the germline V gene are SSHAT and FNYEAQ (reference sequence). This CDR3 reads CASSFSPGGNTGELFF. The CDR3 region has the DNA TGTGCTAGCAGCTTCTCCCCGGGGGGGAACACCGGGGAGCTGTTTTTT.

In DNA, the CDR3 is TGTGCCAGTACCCCCTGGGGGGGGGCGGTTGAAAACATTCAGTACTTC. Its protein product is CASTPWGGAVENIQYF. J is TRBJ2-4 and V is TRBV19, with D possibly matching TRBD2 (7 bases). Germline CDR1 reads LNHDA; CDR2 reads SQIVND (reference sequence). This CDR3 has 16 residues. Trimming shortened V by 7 bases and J by 5 bases, and 21 bases separated the two germline ends.

The V gene is TRBV9, the J gene TRBJ2-1; 11 positions match TRBD2. The CDR3 has 15 residues. Germline V gene data show CDR1 as SGDLS and CDR2 as YYNGEE. Trimming at V came to 3 bases and at J to 8 bases, leaving 7 bases not matched to a gene. CDR3 nucleotide sequence: TGTGCCAGCAGCGAGACTAGCGGGGTGGGGTATGAGCAGTTCTTC. This translates into CASSETSGVGYEQFF.

This clone was seen a handful of times. The genes are TRBV5-1 and TRBJ2-5; 12 bases match TRBD2. Per the germline V gene, CDR1 is SGHRS and CDR2 is YFSETQ. J was trimmed by 0 bases and V by 3 bases; bases with no gene match: 3. The CDR3 spans 16 residues. The CDR3 DNA reads as TGCGCCAGCAGCTCGGGGACTAGCGGGTACCAAGAGACCCAGTACTTC. Translated, it gives CASSSGTSGYQETQYF.

This chain joins TRBV6-1 and TRBJ2-7; 10 nucleotides match TRBD1. The germline V gene encodes CDR1 MNHNS and CDR2 SASEGT. The CDR3 has 15 amino acids. V was clipped by 8 bases and J by 6 bases; unmatched bases: 13. CDR3 nucleotide sequence: TGTGCCAGCGGACAGGGGGATGATTATGCGGGCGAGCAGTACTTC. Protein: CASGQGDDYAGEQYF.

V and J are TRBV27 and TRBJ2-5; TRBD2 matches 9 bases. The germline V gene has CDR1 MNHEY and CDR2 SMNVEV (reference sequence). V was clipped by 1 base and J by 4 bases; unmatched bases: 4. This CDR3 contains 15 residues. The CDR3 is CASSLWGGRGETQYF. As DNA, the CDR3 is TGTGCCAGCAGTTTATGGGGCGGGAGGGGAGAGACCCAGTACTTC.

The chain recombines TRBV28 with TRBJ1-1, with D tentatively TRBD1 (5 bases). V was cut by 3 bases and J by 6 bases, with 11 bases left in between. The CDR3 is 13 amino acids. Germline assignment: CDR1 MDHEN and CDR2 SYDVKM. CDR3: CASSFRGGAEAFF. Here the CDR3 DNA reads TGTGCCAGCAGTTTTCGGGGGGGGGCTGAAGCTTTCTTT.

This chain connects TRBV7-2 to TRBJ2-7; 8 bases line up with TRBD1. Trimming took 5 bases from V and 5 from J; bases not matched to a gene: 8. CDR1 is SGHTA and CDR2 is FQGNSA in the germline V gene. CDR3 length equals 14 residues. The CDR3 sequence: CASSPSRGPDEQYF. CDR3 nucleotides: TGTGCCAGCAGCCCTTCCAGGGGGCCCGACGAGCAGTACTTC. The full variable domain, rest sourced from reference TRBV7-2 and TRBJ2-7, is GAGVSQSPSNKVTEKGKDVELRCDPISGHTALYWYRQSLGQGLEFLIYFQGNSAPDKSGLPSDRFSAERTGGSVSTLTIQRTQQEDSAVYLCASSPSRGPDEQYFGPGTRLTVT.

This chain joins TRBV10-1 and TRBJ1-1, with D possibly TRBD1 on 5 matching bases. CDR1 and CDR2 from the germline V gene are WNHNN and SYGVQD (reference sequence). V gave up 4 bases and J gave up 3 bases, with 9 bases separating them. This CDR3 region has 13 residues. The CDR3 region has the DNA TGCGCCAGCAGTGGACAGCTTGACACTGAAGCTTTCTTT. Encoded protein: CASSGQLDTEAFF.